Below are 10 T cell receptor beta chains sequenced from a single sample in a study of beta chain features in type 1 diabetes. Sequencing targeted expressed TCRB transcripts, as all isolated RNA had been reverse transcribed. Clones were sequenced by immunoSEQ multiplex PCR, and TCRdb holds only the in-frame ones, with some missing. The sample has roughly 370,000 clones, roughly 14% seen once. Sequenced: naive CD4+ T cells from blood. These receptors came from a man between 25 and 39 years old in good health.

This clone was counted between two and nine times. This chain joins TRBV19 and TRBJ2-3; 11 bases map to TRBD1. Germline loops: CDR1 LNHDA, CDR2 SQIVND (reference sequence). Unmatched junction bases numbered 4, after V lost 5 bases and J lost 0 bases. The CDR3 consists of 16 residues. CDR3 region: CASSPGQGASTDTQYF. The CDR3 bases are TGTGCCAGTAGTCCCGGACAGGGGGCCAGCACAGATACGCAGTATTTT.

This clone was seen a few times. The chain is built from TRBV4-3 and TRBJ1-2, with 7 bases lining up with TRBD1. The germline CDR1 and CDR2 sequences are LGHNA and YSLEER. The CDR3 is 13 amino acids. V shed 3 bases and J 7 bases; nucleotides not matched to a gene: 5. The CDR3 DNA reads TGCGCCAGCAGCCATGCAGGGGGTGTTGGCTACACCTTC. Protein product: CASSHAGGVGYTF.

This clone was seen only a few times. V usage is TRBV9 and J usage is TRBJ2-6; TRBD1 might be the D (5 bases). The germline CDR1 and CDR2 sequences are SGDLS and YYNGEE. The CDR3 contains 18 residues. V was cut by 4 bases and J by 1 base, with 18 bases left in between. CDR3 in DNA: TGTGCCAGCAGCCGTGGACAAGGACGGAAATCTGGGGCCAACGTCCTGACTTTC. Translation: CASSRGQGRKSGANVLTF. Drawing the rest from reference TRBV9 and TRBJ2-6, the complete variable domain is DSGVTQTPKHLITATGQRVTLRCSPRSGDLSVYWYQQSLDQGLQFLIQYYNGEERAKGNILERFSAQQFPDLHSELNLSSLELGDSALYFCASSRGQGRKSGANVLTFGAGSRLTVL.

This sequence joins TRBV7-9 and TRBJ2-7, with 7 bases lining up with TRBD1. V was clipped by 5 bases and J by 1 base; unmatched bases: 8. This CDR3 has 15 residues. The germline V gene has CDR1 SEHNR and CDR2 FQNEAQ (reference sequence). In DNA, the CDR3 is TGTGCCAGCAGCCCAGGTTGGACAGGATCCTACGAGCAGTACTTC. Translating it yields CASSPGWTGSYEQYF.

Only a few counts were recorded for this clone. V gene TRBV9 combines with J gene TRBJ2-5, with 9 bases lining up with TRBD2. Germline CDR1 reads SGDLS; CDR2 reads YYNGEE. V dropped 4 bases and J dropped 2; count of bases not matched to a gene: 6. The CDR3 length is 15 residues. Written as DNA, the CDR3 is TGTGCCAGCAGCCATAGCGGGGGCTCTCAAGAGACCCAGTACTTC. Translation: CASSHSGGSQETQYF.

V is TRBV9 and J is TRBJ2-6, with D perhaps matching TRBD1 (6 bases). This CDR3 comprises 16 residues. Germline assignment: CDR1 SGDLS and CDR2 YYNGEE. The V and J ends lost 4 bases and 4 bases respectively, with 15 bases between them. In nucleotides, the CDR3 is TGTGCCAGCAGCTCAAGACAGGTTTACGGGGCCAACGTCCTGACTTTC. Amino acid sequence: CASSSRQVYGANVLTF.

This clone was counted only a few times. V is TRBV6-5 and J is TRBJ2-7; D is possibly TRBD1 (6 bases). Trimming cost V 0 bases and J 2 bases, with 8 bases left between them. CDR3 size: 14 residues. The V gene's germline CDR1 is MNHEY and CDR2 SVGAGI. As DNA, the CDR3 is TGTGCCAGCAGTTACTCTGCAGGGGCCTACGAGCAGTACGTC. This codes for CASSYSAGAYEQYV.

The rearrangement uses TRBV19 and TRBJ2-3; D remains unclear. The V end was cut by 8 bases, the J end by 0 bases, with 12 bases between. Per the germline V gene, CDR1 is LNHDA and CDR2 is SQIVND (reference sequence). CDR3 length: 14 residues. The CDR3 protein is CASSLESSTDTQYF. The DNA for the CDR3 is TGTGCCAGTTCCCTAGAATCTAGCACAGATACGCAGTATTTT.

This chain uses TRBV7-3 with TRBJ2-3, with unresolved D. The length of the CDR3 is 14 residues. V was cut by 0 bases and J by 4 bases, with 8 bases left in between. Germline CDR1 and CDR2: SGHTA and FQGTGA. DNA for the CDR3: TGTGCCAGCAGCTTAACCAGCCCGGCAGATACGCAGTATTTT. It codes for CASSLTSPADTQYF.

In this sample, this clone turned up a few times. The chain joins TRBV4-3 to TRBJ1-1; maybe TRBD1 (6 bases). CDR1 is LGHNA and CDR2 is YSLEER in the germline V gene. The CDR3 runs to 14 residues. Trimming stripped 4 bases from V and 4 bases from J, with 13 bases between. This chain's CDR3 is CASSRALGGTEAFF. The CDR3 nucleotides are TGCGCCAGCAGCCGGGCATTAGGGGGCACTGAAGCTTTCTTT.